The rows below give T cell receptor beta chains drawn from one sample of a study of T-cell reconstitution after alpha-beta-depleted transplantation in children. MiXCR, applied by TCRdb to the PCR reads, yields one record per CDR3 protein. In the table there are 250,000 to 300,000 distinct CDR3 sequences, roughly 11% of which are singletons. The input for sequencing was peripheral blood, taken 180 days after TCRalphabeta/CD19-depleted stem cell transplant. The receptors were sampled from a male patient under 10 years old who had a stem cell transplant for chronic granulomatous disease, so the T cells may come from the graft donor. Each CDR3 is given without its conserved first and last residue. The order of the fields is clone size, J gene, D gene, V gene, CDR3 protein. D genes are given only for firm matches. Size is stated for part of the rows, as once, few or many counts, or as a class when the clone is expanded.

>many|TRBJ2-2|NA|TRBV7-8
ASRAGSANTGELF
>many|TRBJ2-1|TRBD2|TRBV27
ASTLAGRYDEQF
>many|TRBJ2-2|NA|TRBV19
ASREVVGELF
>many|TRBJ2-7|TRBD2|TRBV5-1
ASSLAGTSVYEQY
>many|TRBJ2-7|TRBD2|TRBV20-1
SARDQDGGGLLYEQY
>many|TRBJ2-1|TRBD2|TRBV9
ASSVGSGDWEQF
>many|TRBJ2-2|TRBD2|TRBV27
ASSPGLAAGELF
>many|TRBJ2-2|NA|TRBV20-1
SAGSANTGELF
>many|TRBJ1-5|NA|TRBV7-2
ASSPGTWDGEPQH
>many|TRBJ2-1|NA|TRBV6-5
ASSYSRRGSYNEQF
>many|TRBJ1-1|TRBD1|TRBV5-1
ASRTGGGTEAF
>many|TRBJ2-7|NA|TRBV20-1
SARFVSSYEQY
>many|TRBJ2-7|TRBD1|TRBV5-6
ASSSRQGPPYEQY
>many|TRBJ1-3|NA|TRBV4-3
ASSQDVYSISGNTIY
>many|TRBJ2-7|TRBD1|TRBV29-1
SGGQGPPFEQY
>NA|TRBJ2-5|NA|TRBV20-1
SARARGAVQETQY
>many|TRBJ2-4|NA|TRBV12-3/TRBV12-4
ASRPKQLAKNIQY
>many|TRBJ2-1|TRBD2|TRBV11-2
ASSLGAGGSSYNEQF
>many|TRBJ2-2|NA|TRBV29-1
SVDQGNTGELF
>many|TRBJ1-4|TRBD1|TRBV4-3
ASSQELGTGVEKLF
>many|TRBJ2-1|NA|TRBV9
ASSVAFMTREGHEQF
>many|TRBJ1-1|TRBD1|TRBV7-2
ASSLVWTGLFEAF
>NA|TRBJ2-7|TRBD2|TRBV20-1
SARVTSGKIIEGEQY
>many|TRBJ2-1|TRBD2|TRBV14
ASSQDPQREGWFPYNEQF
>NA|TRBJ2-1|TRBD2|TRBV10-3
AISRIAGDGNEQF
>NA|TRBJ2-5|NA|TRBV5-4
ASSLWVQETQY
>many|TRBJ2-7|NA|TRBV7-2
ASSLEFSSSYEQY
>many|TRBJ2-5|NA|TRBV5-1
ASSFGQQETQY
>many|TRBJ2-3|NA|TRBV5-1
ASSFGHPSTDTQY
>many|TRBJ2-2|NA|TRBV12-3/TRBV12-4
ASSLVGSGELF
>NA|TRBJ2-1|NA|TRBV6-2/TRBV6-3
ASSYSLLDRNNEQF
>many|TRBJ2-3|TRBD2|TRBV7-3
ASSLRTSGGGNTQY
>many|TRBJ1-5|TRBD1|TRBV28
ASSLGQGRNQPQH
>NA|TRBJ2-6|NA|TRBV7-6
ASSPPTSGANVLT
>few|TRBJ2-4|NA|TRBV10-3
AISESQDILAKNIQY
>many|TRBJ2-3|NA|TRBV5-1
ASSPGSSDTQY
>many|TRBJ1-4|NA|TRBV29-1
SARPGGATNEKLF
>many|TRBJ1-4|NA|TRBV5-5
ASSLGHPSDQLF
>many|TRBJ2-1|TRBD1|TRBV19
ASSNRDRGKYEQF
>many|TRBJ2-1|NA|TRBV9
ASSPPRTTKAYNEQF
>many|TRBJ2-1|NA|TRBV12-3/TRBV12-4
ASSYGSTNEQF
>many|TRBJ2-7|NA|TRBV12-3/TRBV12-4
ASSLTVRASYEQY
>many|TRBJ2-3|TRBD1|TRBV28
ASSLFPGQGDTQY
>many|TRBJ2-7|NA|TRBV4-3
ASSQGWGSYEQY
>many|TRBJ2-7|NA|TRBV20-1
SARDSIGGLTGEQY